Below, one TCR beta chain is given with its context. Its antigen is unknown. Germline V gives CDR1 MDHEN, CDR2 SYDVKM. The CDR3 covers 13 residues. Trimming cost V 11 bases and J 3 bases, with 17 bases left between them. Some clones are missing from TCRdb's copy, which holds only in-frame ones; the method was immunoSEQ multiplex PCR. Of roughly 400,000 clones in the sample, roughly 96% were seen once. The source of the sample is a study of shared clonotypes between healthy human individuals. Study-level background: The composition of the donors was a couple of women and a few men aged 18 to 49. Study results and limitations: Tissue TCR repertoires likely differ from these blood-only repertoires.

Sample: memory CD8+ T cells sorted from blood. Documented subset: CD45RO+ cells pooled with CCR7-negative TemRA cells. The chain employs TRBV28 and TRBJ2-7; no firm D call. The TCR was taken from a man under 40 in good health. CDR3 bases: TGTGCCTCGCAGCCCACTCCGCTCTACGAGCAGTACTTC. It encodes CASQPTPLYEQYF.